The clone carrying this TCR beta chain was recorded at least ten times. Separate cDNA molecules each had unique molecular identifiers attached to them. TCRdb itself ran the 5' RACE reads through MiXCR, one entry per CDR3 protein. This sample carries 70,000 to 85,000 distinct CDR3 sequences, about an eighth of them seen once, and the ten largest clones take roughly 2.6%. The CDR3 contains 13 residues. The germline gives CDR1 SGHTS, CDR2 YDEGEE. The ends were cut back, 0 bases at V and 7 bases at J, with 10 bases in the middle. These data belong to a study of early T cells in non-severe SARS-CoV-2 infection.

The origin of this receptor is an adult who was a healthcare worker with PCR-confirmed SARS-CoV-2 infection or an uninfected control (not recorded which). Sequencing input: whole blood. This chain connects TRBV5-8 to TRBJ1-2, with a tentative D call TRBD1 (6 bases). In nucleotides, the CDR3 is TGTGCCAGCAGCTTGGTCCCGGGGGCTGGCTACACCTTC. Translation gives CASSLVPGAGYTF. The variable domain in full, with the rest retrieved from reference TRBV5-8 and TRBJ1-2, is EAGVTQSPTHLIKTRGQQATLRCSPISGHTSVYWYQQALGLGLQFLLWYDEGEERNRGNFPPRFSGRQFPNYSSELNVNALELEDSALYLCASSLVPGAGYTFGSGTRLTVV.